The 31 T cell receptor beta chains reported below all come from one sample, sequenced in a study of blood T cell repertoires in COVID-19. The table came from immunoSEQ multiplex PCR; TCRdb's copy has only in-frame clones and leaves some out. The data contain 150,000 to 200,000 clones, around four fifths of them seen just once; the ten biggest clones take up roughly a tenth. The sequenced sample consisted of peripheral blood. The receptors come from a woman of 80 years or more with active or convalescent COVID-19.

The chain couples TRBV7-3 to TRBJ1-2; 7 bases line up with TRBD1. The J segment lost 6 bases and the V segment lost 5 bases, leaving 6 bases of the junction unmatched. CDR3 length: 13 amino acids. The V gene's germline CDR1 is SGHTA and CDR2 FQGTGA. The CDR3 bases are TGTGCCAGCAGCGCCGGACAGGTGGATGGCTACACCTTC. This translates into CASSAGQVDGYTF.

This chain joins TRBV3-1 (or the pseudogene TRBV3-2) and TRBJ2-7; no clear D. The V end lost 5 bases, the J end lost 2 bases, and 7 bases lay between the germline ends. Germline V gives CDR1 LGHDT, CDR2 YNNKEL (reference sequence). This CDR3 is 12 amino acids long. DNA of the CDR3: TGTGCCAGCAGCACCCAGACCTACGAGCAGTACTTC. It codes for CASSTQTYEQYF.

The chain combines TRBV7-2 with TRBJ2-7; possible D gene TRBD2, 6 bases. Between the trimmed V and J ends, which lost 0 bases and 2 bases, there was a span of 11 bases. This CDR3 contains 15 residues. Germline lookup yields CDR1 SGHTA and CDR2 FQGNSA. For the CDR3, the DNA is TGTGCCAGCAGCTTAGCGGCGGGGCCTGCCTACGAGCAGTACTTC. This translates into CASSLAAGPAYEQYF. The full variable domain, completed using reference TRBV7-2 and TRBJ2-7, is GAGVSQSPSNKVTEKGKDVELRCDPISGHTALYWYRQSLGQGLEFLIYFQGNSAPDKSGLPSDRFSAERTGGSVSTLTIQRTQQEDSAVYLCASSLAAGPAYEQYFGPGTRLTVT.

V gene TRBV6-5 combines with J gene TRBJ2-7; the match to TRBD1 covers 7 bases. Germline V lookup: CDR1 MNHEY, CDR2 SVGAGI. This CDR3 is built from 14 residues. V trimming: 5 bases; J trimming: 5 bases; junction bases outside the gene matches: 9. CDR3 coding DNA: TGTGCCAGCAGTCCTGACAGGGTTTCTCACGAGCAGTACTTC. Its translation is CASSPDRVSHEQYF.

This clone was detected a few times. The chain carries TRBV12-3 or TRBV12-4 and TRBJ2-2, with a possible D match to TRBD2 (6 bases). Between the trimmed V and J ends, which lost 6 bases and 6 bases, there was a span of 11 bases. CDR3 length equals 13 residues. CDR3 sequence reads: CASSLVAAGELFF. The CDR3 region has the DNA TGTGCCAGCAGCCTCGTAGCGGCCGGGGAGCTGTTTTTT.

The count of this clone is one. The chain links TRBV7-8 to TRBJ1-3; D unresolved. Germline values: CDR1 SGHVS, CDR2 FQNEAQ. The length of the CDR3 is 16 residues. Trimming shortened V by 3 bases and J by 0 bases, and 12 bases separated the two germline ends. The CDR3 reads CASSLLPGDSGNTIYF. CDR3 coding DNA: TGTGCCAGCAGCTTGCTCCCCGGGGACTCTGGAAACACCATATATTTT.

The rearrangement uses TRBV10-3 and TRBJ2-2, with D possibly being TRBD2 (6 bases). Germline V gene sequence: CDR1 ENHRY, CDR2 SYGVKD. V was shortened by 5 bases and J by 2 bases, with 9 bases between the two germline ends. There are 14 residues in the CDR3. The chain's CDR3 is CAISRDSNTGELFF. The CDR3 DNA reads as TGTGCCATCAGTCGGGACTCCAACACCGGGGAGCTGTTTTTT.

The chain links TRBV6-5 to TRBJ2-1, with a weak D call TRBD1 (5 bases). Germline V gives CDR1 MNHEY, CDR2 SVGAGI. V was cut by 6 bases and J by 8 bases, with 14 bases left in between. The CDR3 runs to 13 residues. DNA for the CDR3: TGTGCCAGCAGCTCGTTAGGGGTCTATGAGCAGTTCTTC. It yields the protein CASSSLGVYEQFF.

This clone occurred a few times. CDR3 sequence: CASFGTGEYGYTF. In nucleotides, the CDR3 is TGTGCCAGCTTTGGGACAGGGGAGTATGGCTACACCTTC. This sequence joins TRBV6-6 and TRBJ1-2, with 10 bases lining up with TRBD1. Trimming removed 8 bases from V and 5 bases from J; junction bases left unmatched: 5. The CDR3 spans 13 residues. Germline V gives CDR1 MNHNY, CDR2 SVGAGI (reference sequence).

The V call is TRBV5-1, the J call TRBJ1-2; 7 positions agree with TRBD1. Germline V gene data show CDR1 as SGHRS and CDR2 as YFSETQ. V dropped 1 base and J dropped 3; count of bases not matched to a gene: 3. CDR3 length: 14 residues. DNA for the CDR3: TGCGCCAGCAGCTTGCTCGGGACAGACTATGGCTACACCTTC. Protein product: CASSLLGTDYGYTF. Together with reference TRBV5-1 and TRBJ1-2, the CDR3 gives the full variable domain: KAGVTQTPRYLIKTRGQQVTLSCSPISGHRSVSWYQQTPGQGLQFLFEYFSETQRNKGNFPGRFSGRQFSNSRSEMNVSTLELGDSALYLCASSLLGTDYGYTFGSGTRLTVV.

The chain links TRBV5-1 to TRBJ2-3; 15 nucleotides line up with TRBD2. V dropped 4 bases and J dropped 6; count of bases not matched to a gene: 6. CDR3 size: 16 residues. CDR1 SGHRS and CDR2 YFSETQ come from the germline V gene. The DNA for the CDR3 is TGCGCCAGCAGCGTCGGACTAGCGGGGGGGCCCGATACGCAGTATTTT. This codes for CASSVGLAGGPDTQYF.

This clone occurred a few times. The chain couples TRBV7-8 to TRBJ2-1; 9 positions agree with TRBD2. The CDR3 spans 15 residues. The germline V gene has CDR1 SGHVS and CDR2 FQNEAQ. V was pared by 5 bases and J by 9 bases, with 11 bases of the junction left unmatched. The CDR3 bases are TGTGCCAGCAGCCCGGAAGCGGGGGGCAACGGTGAGCAGTTCTTC. Residues: CASSPEAGGNGEQFF.

The rearrangement joins TRBV6-2 or TRBV6-3 to TRBJ1-5; 8 bases match TRBD1. Germline V gene lookup returns CDR1 MNHEY and CDR2 SVGEGT. This CDR3 has 18 residues. With V trimmed by 5 bases and J by 1 base, 13 bases remained unmatched. CDR3 DNA sequence: TGTGCCAGCAGTGCCGGGACAGGATTACTGATGAGCAATCAGCCCCAGCATTTT. This gives the protein CASSAGTGLLMSNQPQHF.

The V call is TRBV27, the J call TRBJ1-1; D remains ambiguous. Germline CDR1 MNHEY, CDR2 SMNVEV (reference sequence). V lost 6 bases to trimming and J lost 1 base, with 9 bases between them. The CDR3 is made up of 13 amino acids. The CDR3 region is CASRYTRNTEAFF. Written as DNA, the CDR3 is TGTGCCAGCAGGTATACAAGGAACACTGAAGCTTTCTTT.

The rearrangement joins TRBV3-1 (or the pseudogene TRBV3-2) to TRBJ2-1, with D possibly matching TRBD2 (7 bases). Germline V gene lookup returns CDR1 LGHDT and CDR2 YNNKEL (reference sequence). The CDR3 length is 16 residues. Trimming pared 1 base from V and 8 bases from J, leaving 18 bases between. The CDR3 DNA reads as TGTGCCAGCAGCCAAGGAGGGGGAGGGCGTTCGGATGAGCAGTTCTTC. Translating gives CASSQGGGGRSDEQFF.

This clone was detected only a few times. The rearrangement links TRBV19 to TRBJ1-1, with TRBD1 matching 8 bases. Germline CDR1 LNHDA, CDR2 SQIVND (reference sequence). The CDR3 is made up of 19 amino acids. With V trimmed by 0 bases and J by 1 base, 13 bases remained unmatched. DNA of the CDR3: TGTGCCAGTAGTATAGAAGGGGGAAGGGGCGGACAGGGGAACACTGAAGCTTTCTTT. Protein: CASSIEGGRGGQGNTEAFF. Variable domain in full (rest from reference TRBV19 and TRBJ1-1): DGGITQSPKYLFRKEGQNVTLSCEQNLNHDAMYWYRQDPGQGLRLIYYSQIVNDFQKGDIAEGYSVSREKKESFPLTVTSAQKNPTAFYLCASSIEGGRGGQGNTEAFFGQGTRLTVV.

This clone was seen a handful of times. The rearrangement uses TRBV5-1 and TRBJ1-6; 7 nucleotides match TRBD1. V dropped 4 bases and J dropped 7; count of bases not matched to a gene: 5. Germline lookup yields CDR1 SGHRS and CDR2 YFSETQ. The CDR3 is 14 amino acids. CDR3: CASSTGQMNSPLHF. Here the CDR3 DNA reads TGCGCCAGCAGCACGGGACAGATGAATTCACCCCTCCACTTT.

The CDR3 region has the DNA TGTGCCAGCAGCGCGACTGACTCTGGAAACACCATATATTTT. Translation: CASSATDSGNTIYF. This chain joins TRBV9 and TRBJ1-3; D ambiguous. Trimming stripped 3 bases from V and 0 bases from J, with 7 bases between. Germline-derived CDR1 and CDR2 are SGDLS and YYNGEE. The CDR3 is 14 residues long.

The CDR3 DNA follows: TGTGCCAGTAGTATATCGTGGGGGGACACTGAAGCTTTCTTT. Protein product: CASSISWGDTEAFF. The V call is TRBV19, the J call TRBJ1-1; tentative D call: TRBD1 (5 bases). This CDR3 has 14 amino acids. Trimming left V 2 bases short and J 3 bases short, with 10 bases between. Germline V gene data show CDR1 as LNHDA and CDR2 as SQIVND (reference sequence).

The chain uses TRBV7-2 and TRBJ2-2; the match to TRBD1 covers 8 bases. Losses at the gene ends were 0 bases for V and 3 bases for J; bases not matched to a gene: 3. CDR3 length equals 16 residues. CDR1 is SGHTA, CDR2 FQGNSA, per germline. For the CDR3, the DNA is TGTGCCAGCAGCTTAGCGGGCAGGGGGCACACCGGGGAGCTGTTTTTT. It codes for CASSLAGRGHTGELFF.

This chain joins TRBV7-9 and TRBJ1-1, with 7 bases fitting TRBD1. This CDR3 is built from 16 residues. Germline V gives CDR1 SEHNR, CDR2 FQNEAQ (reference sequence). Trimming cost V 5 bases and J 3 bases; bases outside gene matches: 12. CDR3 amino acids: CASSPGPSRGHTEAFF. Written as DNA, the CDR3 is TGTGCCAGCAGCCCTGGGCCTTCGAGGGGGCACACTGAAGCTTTCTTT.

The rearrangement uses TRBV6-6 and TRBJ1-2; 9 bases map to TRBD1. The CDR3 runs 14 residues. In germline, CDR1 is MNHNY, CDR2 SVGAGI (reference sequence). The junction had 5 bases not matched to a gene; V was cut back by 6 bases and J by 3 bases. The CDR3 nucleotides read TGTGCCAGCAGCCCCGGGACAGGGTACTATGGCTACACCTTC. It yields the protein CASSPGTGYYGYTF.

The CDR3 spells CASSLRSSTNEKLFF. Here the CDR3 DNA reads TGCGCCAGCAGCTTAAGAAGCTCAACTAATGAAAAACTGTTTTTT. This chain connects TRBV23-1 to TRBJ1-4; D remains ambiguous. TRBV23-1 is labeled an ORF, and its function is uncertain. CDR3 size: 15 residues. The V end lost 6 bases, the J end lost 0 bases, and 11 bases lay between the germline ends.

The chain employs TRBV2 and TRBJ2-2; D may be TRBD2 (6 bases). CDR1 SNHLY and CDR2 FYNNEI come from the germline V gene. This CDR3 region has 17 residues. V lost 6 bases to trimming and J lost 2 bases, with 19 bases between them. This chain's CDR3 is CASRATIRTTNTGELFF. For the CDR3, the DNA is TGTGCCAGCAGGGCTACAATTAGGACTACTAACACCGGGGAGCTGTTTTTT.

The genes are TRBV18 and TRBJ1-6, with D uncertain. Between the trimmed V and J ends, which lost 3 bases and 10 bases, there was a span of 19 bases. The CDR3 spans 16 residues. Germline V lookup: CDR1 KGHSH, CDR2 LQKENI. The CDR3 region is CASSPLRIGIPSPLHF. In DNA, the CDR3 is TGTGCCAGCTCACCTCTTCGGATCGGGATACCGTCACCCCTCCACTTT.

This chain connects TRBV10-3 to TRBJ1-2; 9 bases map to TRBD1. Germline CDR1 reads ENHRY; CDR2 reads SYGVKD. J was trimmed by 4 bases and V by 11 bases; bases with no gene match: 17. The CDR3 extends over 16 amino acids. The CDR3 region has the DNA TGTGCCGCTCAGGGTCTTACAGGGGGCGAGGGCTATGGCTACACCTTC. It translates to CAAQGLTGGEGYGYTF.

The chain combines TRBV11-3 with TRBJ2-7; TRBD2 matches at 8 bases. The CDR3 covers 15 residues. CDR1 and CDR2 from the germline V gene are SGHNT and YENEEA. J lost 6 bases, V lost 2 bases, and 9 bases had no gene match. CDR3 in DNA: TGTGCCAGCAGCTTACTTCGGGGGGGCCCCGCCGAGCAGTACTTC. Translating it yields CASSLLRGGPAEQYF.

In this sample, this clone turned up a few times. CDR3 in amino acids: CASSYGSSNEKLFF. The CDR3 nucleotides read TGTGCCAGTAGTTATGGGAGTAGTAATGAAAAACTGTTTTTT. This chain connects TRBV19 to TRBJ1-4, with no clear D. This CDR3 is 14 amino acids long. CDR1 and CDR2 (germline): LNHDA, SQIVND (reference sequence). V lost 5 bases, J lost 4 bases, and 11 bases lay in between.

V gene TRBV6-5 combines with J gene TRBJ1-5; 8 nucleotides match TRBD1. J gave up 2 bases and V 6 bases, and 6 bases lay outside the gene matches. CDR1 is MNHEY, CDR2 SVGAGI, per germline. The CDR3 has 15 residues. CDR3 amino acids: CASSGQGTGNQPQHF. The CDR3 nucleotides read TGTGCCAGCAGCGGACAGGGTACGGGCAATCAGCCCCAGCATTTT.

The chain uses TRBV12-3 or TRBV12-4 and TRBJ2-4; TRBD2 is a possible D gene (5 bases). Trimming took 3 bases from V and 8 from J, leaving 5 bases between them. The CDR3 sequence is 11 residues long. The CDR3 region has the DNA TGTGCCAGCAGTTTGGGAGACATTCAGTACTTC. Its protein product is CASSLGDIQYF.

V gene TRBV10-3 combines with J gene TRBJ1-2; TRBD1 is a possible D gene (6 bases). V was shortened by 7 bases and J by 8 bases, with 17 bases between the two germline ends. This CDR3 has 13 residues. Looked up from germline, CDR1 is ENHRY and CDR2 is SYGVKD. CDR3 loop: CAITLQGQGGYTF. CDR3 bases: TGTGCCATCACACTCCAGGGGCAGGGGGGCTACACCTTC.